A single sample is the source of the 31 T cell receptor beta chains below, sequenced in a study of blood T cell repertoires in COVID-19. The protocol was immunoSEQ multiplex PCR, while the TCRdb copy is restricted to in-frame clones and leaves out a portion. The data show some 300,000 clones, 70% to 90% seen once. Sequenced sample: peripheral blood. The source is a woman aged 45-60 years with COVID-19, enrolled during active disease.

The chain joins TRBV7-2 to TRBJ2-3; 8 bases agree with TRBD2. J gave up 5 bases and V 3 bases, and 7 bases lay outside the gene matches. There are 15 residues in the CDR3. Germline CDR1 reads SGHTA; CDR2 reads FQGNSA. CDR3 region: CASSFSYGGGDTQYF. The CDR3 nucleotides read TGTGCCAGCAGCTTTAGTTACGGGGGGGGAGATACGCAGTATTTT.

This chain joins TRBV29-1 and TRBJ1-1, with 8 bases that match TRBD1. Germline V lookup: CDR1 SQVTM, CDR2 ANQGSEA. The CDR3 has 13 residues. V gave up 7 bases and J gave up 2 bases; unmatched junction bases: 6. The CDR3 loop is CSATGTGNTEAFF. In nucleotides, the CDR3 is TGCAGCGCCACCGGGACAGGCAACACTGAAGCTTTCTTT.

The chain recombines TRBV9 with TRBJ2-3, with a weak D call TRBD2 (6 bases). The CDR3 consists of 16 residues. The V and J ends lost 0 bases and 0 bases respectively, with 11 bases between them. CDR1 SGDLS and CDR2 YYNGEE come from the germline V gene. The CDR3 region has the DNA TGTGCCAGCAGCGTAGGCATAGGGACTAGCACAGATACGCAGTATTTT. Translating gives CASSVGIGTSTDTQYF.

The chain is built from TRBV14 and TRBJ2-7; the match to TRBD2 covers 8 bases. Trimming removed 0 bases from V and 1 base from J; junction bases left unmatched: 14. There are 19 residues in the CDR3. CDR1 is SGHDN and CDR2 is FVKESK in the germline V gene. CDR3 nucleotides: TGTGCCAGCAGCCAAGATGAGGCAGCCCTCCGGGAGGGTTCCTACGAGCAGTACTTC. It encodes CASSQDEAALREGSYEQYF.

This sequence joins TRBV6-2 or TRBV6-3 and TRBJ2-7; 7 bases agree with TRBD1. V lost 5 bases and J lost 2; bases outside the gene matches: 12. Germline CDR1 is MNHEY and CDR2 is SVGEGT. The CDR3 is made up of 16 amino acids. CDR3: CASSPHPPGQPYEQYF. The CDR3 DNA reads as TGTGCCAGCAGTCCACATCCACCGGGACAGCCCTACGAGCAGTACTTC.

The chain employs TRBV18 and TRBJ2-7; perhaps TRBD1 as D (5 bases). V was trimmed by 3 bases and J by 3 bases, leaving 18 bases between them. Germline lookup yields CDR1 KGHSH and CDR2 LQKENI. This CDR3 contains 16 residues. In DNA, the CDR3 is TGTGCCAGCTCACCCCTACATAGACAGAACAGCTACGAGCAGTACTTC. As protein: CASSPLHRQNSYEQYF.

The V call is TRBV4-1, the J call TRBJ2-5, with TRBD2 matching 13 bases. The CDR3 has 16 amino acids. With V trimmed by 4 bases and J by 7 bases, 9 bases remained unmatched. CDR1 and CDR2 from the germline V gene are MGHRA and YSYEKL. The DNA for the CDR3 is TGCGCCAGCAGCCTACAACTAGCGGGAGGGCTCGGGACCCAGTACTTC. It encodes CASSLQLAGGLGTQYF.

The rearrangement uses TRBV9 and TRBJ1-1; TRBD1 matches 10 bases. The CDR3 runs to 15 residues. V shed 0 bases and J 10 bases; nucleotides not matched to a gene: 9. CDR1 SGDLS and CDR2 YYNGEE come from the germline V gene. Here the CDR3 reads CASSVAGGQGDSAFF. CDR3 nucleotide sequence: TGTGCCAGCAGCGTAGCTGGAGGACAGGGGGATTCAGCTTTCTTT.

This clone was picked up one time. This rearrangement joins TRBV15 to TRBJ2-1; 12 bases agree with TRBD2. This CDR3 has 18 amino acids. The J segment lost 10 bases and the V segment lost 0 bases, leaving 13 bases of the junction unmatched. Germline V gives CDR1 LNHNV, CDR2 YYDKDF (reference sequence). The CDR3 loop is CATSRDRRVTSGSYEQFF. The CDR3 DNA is TGTGCCACCAGCAGAGATCGGCGAGTGACTAGCGGGAGCTACGAGCAGTTCTTC.

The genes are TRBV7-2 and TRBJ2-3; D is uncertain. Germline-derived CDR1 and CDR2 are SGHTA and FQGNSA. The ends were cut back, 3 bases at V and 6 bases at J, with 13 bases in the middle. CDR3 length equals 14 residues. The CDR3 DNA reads TGTGCCAGCAGCTTTTATCAGCGAACCGATACGCAGTATTTT. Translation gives CASSFYQRTDTQYF.

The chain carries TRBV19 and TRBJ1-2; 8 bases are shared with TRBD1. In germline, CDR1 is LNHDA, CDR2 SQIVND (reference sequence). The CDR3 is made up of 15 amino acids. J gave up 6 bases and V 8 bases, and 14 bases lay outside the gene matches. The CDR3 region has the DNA TGTGCCAGTTCCCCGACAGGGGCGTTTAGCCATGGCTACACCTTC. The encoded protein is CASSPTGAFSHGYTF.

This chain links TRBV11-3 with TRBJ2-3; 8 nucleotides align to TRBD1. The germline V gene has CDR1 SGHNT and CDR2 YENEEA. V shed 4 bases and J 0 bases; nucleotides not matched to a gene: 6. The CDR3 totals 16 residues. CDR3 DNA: TGTGCCAGCAGCTCCAGGACAGGGCCTAGCACAGATACGCAGTATTTT. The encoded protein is CASSSRTGPSTDTQYF.

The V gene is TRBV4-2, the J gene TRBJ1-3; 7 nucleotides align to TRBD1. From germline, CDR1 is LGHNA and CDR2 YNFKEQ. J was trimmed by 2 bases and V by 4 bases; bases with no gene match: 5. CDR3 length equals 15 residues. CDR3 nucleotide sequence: TGTGCCAGCAGCCTCGACAGGGACCCTGGAAACACCATATATTTT. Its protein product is CASSLDRDPGNTIYF.

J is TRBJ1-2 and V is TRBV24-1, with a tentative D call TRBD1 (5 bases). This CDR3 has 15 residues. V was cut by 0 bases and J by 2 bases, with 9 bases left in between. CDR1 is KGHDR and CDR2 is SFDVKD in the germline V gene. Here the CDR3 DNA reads TGTGCCACCAGTGATTTGCATCAGGGAAACTATGGCTACACCTTC. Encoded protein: CATSDLHQGNYGYTF.

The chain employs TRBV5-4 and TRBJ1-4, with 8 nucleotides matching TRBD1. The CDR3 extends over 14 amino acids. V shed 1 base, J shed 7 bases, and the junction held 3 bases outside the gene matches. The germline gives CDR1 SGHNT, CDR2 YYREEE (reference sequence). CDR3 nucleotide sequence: TGTGCCAGCAGCTTGACAGGGGGTAGTGAAAAACTGTTTTTT. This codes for CASSLTGGSEKLFF.

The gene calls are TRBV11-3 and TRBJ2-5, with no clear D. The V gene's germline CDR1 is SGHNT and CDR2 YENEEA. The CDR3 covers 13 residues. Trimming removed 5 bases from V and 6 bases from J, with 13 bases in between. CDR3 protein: CASSPNNQKTQYF. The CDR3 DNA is TGTGCCAGCAGCCCGAATAACCAGAAGACCCAGTACTTC.

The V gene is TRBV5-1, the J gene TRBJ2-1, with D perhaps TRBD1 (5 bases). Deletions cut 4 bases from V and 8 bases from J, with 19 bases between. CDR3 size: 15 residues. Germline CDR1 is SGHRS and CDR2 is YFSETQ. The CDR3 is CASSAFGHHLHEQFF. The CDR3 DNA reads TGCGCCAGCAGCGCCTTCGGACACCACCTTCATGAGCAGTTCTTC.

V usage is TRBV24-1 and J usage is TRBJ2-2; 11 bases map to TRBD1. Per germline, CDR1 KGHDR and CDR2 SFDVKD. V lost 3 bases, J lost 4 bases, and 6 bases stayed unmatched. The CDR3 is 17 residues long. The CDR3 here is CATSDLAGTGGTGELFF. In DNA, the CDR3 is TGTGCCACCAGTGATCTCGCCGGGACAGGGGGCACCGGGGAGCTGTTTTTT.

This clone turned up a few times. The DNA for the CDR3 is TGTGCTAGTGGTTTCGTCCCCAGCAGGGACACTGAAGCTTTCTTT. Protein: CASGFVPSRDTEAFF. The gene calls are TRBV12-5 and TRBJ1-1; D is possibly TRBD1 (5 bases). V lost 3 bases and J lost 3, with 14 bases in between. CDR3 length: 15 residues. CDR1 LGHNT and CDR2 FRNRAP come from the germline V gene.

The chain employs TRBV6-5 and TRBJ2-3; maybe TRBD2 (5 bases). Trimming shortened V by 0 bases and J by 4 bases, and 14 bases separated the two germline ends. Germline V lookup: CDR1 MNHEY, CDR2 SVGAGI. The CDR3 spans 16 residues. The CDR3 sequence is CASSYSPGIRADTQYF. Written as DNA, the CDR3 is TGTGCCAGCAGTTACTCACCGGGAATTCGGGCAGATACGCAGTATTTT.

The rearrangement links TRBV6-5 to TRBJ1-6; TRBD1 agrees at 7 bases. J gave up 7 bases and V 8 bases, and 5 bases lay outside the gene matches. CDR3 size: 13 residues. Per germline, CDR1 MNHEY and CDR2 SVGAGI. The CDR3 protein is CASQGGSNSPLHF. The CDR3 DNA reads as TGTGCCAGCCAGGGGGGTTCGAATTCACCCCTCCACTTT.

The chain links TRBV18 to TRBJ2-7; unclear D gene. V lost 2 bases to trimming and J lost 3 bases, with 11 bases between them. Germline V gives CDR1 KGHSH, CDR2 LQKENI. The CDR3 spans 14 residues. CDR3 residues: CASSPKASFYEQYF. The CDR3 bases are TGTGCCAGCTCACCAAAAGCTAGTTTCTACGAGCAGTACTTC.

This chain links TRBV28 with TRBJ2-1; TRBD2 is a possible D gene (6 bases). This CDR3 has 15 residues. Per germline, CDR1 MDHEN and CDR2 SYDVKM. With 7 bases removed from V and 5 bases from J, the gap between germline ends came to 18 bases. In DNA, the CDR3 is TGTGCCAGCACCCCTATCCTAGCGCTTAACAATGAGCAGTTCTTC. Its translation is CASTPILALNNEQFF.

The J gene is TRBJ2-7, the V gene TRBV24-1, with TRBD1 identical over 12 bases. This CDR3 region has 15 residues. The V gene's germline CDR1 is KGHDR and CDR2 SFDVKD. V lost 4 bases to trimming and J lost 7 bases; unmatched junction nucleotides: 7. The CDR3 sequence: CATSEPGQGAQEQYF. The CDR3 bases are TGTGCCACCAGTGAACCGGGACAGGGGGCTCAAGAGCAGTACTTC.

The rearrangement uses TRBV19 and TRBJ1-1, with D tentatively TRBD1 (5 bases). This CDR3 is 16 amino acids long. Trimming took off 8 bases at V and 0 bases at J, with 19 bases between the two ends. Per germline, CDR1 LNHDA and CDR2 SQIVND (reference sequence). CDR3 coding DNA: TGTGCCAGTGGCGATCTTAGGGACTACCTGAACACTGAAGCTTTCTTT. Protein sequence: CASGDLRDYLNTEAFF. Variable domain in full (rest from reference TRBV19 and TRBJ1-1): DGGITQSPKYLFRKEGQNVTLSCEQNLNHDAMYWYRQDPGQGLRLIYYSQIVNDFQKGDIAEGYSVSREKKESFPLTVTSAQKNPTAFYLCASGDLRDYLNTEAFFGQGTRLTVV.

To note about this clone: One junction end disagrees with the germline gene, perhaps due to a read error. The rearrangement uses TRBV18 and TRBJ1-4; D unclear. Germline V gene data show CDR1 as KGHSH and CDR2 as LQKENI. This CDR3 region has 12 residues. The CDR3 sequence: CASSPTNEKLFF. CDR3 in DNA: TGTGCCAGCTCACCAACAAATGAAAAACTGTTTTTT.

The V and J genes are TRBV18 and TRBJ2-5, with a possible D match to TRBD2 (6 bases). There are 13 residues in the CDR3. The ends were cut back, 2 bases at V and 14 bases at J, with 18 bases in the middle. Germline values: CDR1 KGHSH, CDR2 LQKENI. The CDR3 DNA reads TGTGCCAGCTCACCAGTGGAGGAGGGACCCCTATACTTC. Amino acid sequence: CASSPVEEGPLYF.

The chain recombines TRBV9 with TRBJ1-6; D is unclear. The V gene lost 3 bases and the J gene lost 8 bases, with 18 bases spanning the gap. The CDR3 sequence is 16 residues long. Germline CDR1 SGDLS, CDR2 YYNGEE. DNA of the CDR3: TGTGCCAGCAGCGCTCAGGATAGGATTCCAGATTCACCCCTCCACTTT. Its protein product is CASSAQDRIPDSPLHF.

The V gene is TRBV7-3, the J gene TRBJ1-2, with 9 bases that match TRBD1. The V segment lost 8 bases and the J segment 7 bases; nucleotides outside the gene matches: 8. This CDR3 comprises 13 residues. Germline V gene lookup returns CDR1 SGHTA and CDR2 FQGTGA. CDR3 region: CASATQGAPGYTF. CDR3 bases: TGTGCCAGCGCAACACAGGGGGCCCCTGGCTACACCTTC.

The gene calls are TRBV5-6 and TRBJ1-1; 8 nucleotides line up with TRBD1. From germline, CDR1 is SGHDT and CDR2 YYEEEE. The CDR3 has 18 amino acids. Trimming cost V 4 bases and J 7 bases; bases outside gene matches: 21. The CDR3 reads CASSAGWSLDRAGVEAFF. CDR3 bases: TGTGCCAGCAGCGCGGGGTGGTCCCTGGACAGGGCTGGAGTTGAAGCTTTCTTT.

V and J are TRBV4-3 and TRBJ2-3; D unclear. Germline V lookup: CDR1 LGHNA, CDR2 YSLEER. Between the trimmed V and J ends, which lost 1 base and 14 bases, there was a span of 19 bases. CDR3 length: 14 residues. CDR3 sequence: CASSQGPLTPFPYF. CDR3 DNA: TGCGCCAGCAGCCAAGGGCCGTTAACACCATTCCCGTATTTT.